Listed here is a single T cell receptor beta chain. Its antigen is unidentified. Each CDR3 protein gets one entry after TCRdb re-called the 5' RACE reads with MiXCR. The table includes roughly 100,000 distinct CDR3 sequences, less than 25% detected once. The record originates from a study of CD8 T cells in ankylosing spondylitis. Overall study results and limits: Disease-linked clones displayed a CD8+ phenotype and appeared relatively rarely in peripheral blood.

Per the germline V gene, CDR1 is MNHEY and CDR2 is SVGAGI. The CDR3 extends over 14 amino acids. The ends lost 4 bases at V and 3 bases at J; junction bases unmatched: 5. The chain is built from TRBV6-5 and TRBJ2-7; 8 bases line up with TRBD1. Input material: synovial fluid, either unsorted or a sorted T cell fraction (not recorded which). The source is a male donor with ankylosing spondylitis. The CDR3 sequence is CASSSHDRGYEQYV. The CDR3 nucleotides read TGTGCCAGCAGTTCCCATGACAGGGGCTACGAGCAGTACGTC.